This entry describes one T cell receptor beta chain. The antigen remains unidentified. J was trimmed by 4 bases and V by 4 bases; bases with no gene match: 11. This CDR3 is 16 amino acids long. Germline values: CDR1 MGHRA, CDR2 YSYEKL. The source of the sample is a study of cytomegalovirus exposure and HLA in healthy donors. Findings of the study overall: Earlier results showed most TCR beta V segments being productive about 90% or about 30% of the time. Analysis was carried out at a later point, and it linked a missense DCLRE1C variant to TCR beta V- and J-gene trimming. There were some V segments, including TRBV6-2 and TRBV6-3, excluded as indistinguishable.

The PCR contained 60 Vbeta and 13 Jbeta primers. Assay: immunoSEQ multiplex PCR; the TCRdb copy retains only in-frame clones and omits some. The table shows 130,000 or so clones, with almost 85% occurring only once. The receptor's source is a man aged 18-30 years in good health and CMV-seropositive. Sample: PBMCs. The chain joins TRBV4-1 to TRBJ1-1; 8 positions match TRBD1. The CDR3 loop reads CASSLPRTGIGTEAFF. The CDR3 DNA reads as TGCGCCAGCAGCCTCCCACGGACAGGGATTGGCACTGAAGCTTTCTTT.